A selection of T cell receptor beta chains follows, all from one sample in a study of graft-versus-host responses after intestinal transplantation. The protocol was immunoSEQ multiplex PCR, while the TCRdb copy is restricted to in-frame clones and leaves out a portion. The profile shows 14,000 to 15,000 clones, about 94% of them singletons. Sequencing used PBMCs, obtained 9 days after transplant. The receptors here all came from a human patient who received an intestinal transplant, so some T cells may come from the graft donor. Each CDR3 is given with its conserved first and last residue. The order of the fields is clone size, J gene, V gene, D gene, CDR3 protein, CDR3 DNA. D genes are given only for firm matches. The size entry is marked missing in some rows and otherwise reads once, few, many or a size class.

clone_size: -
j_call: TRBJ2-6
v_call: TRBV27
d_call: -
cdr3_aa: CASSLGTGANVLTF
cdr3_nt: TGTGCCAGCAGTTTAGGGACTGGGGCCAACGTCCTGACTTTC

clone_size: -
j_call: TRBJ1-3
v_call: TRBV6-6
d_call: -
cdr3_aa: CASSYWAGKSGNTIYF
cdr3_nt: TGTGCCAGCAGTTATTGGGCAGGGAAGAGCGGAAACACCATATATTTT

clone_size: -
j_call: TRBJ2-7
v_call: TRBV28
d_call: TRBD2
cdr3_aa: CASSLRREDPQSSYEQYF
cdr3_nt: TGTGCCAGCAGTTTAAGGCGGGAGGATCCCCAAAGCTCCTACGAGCAGTACTTC

clone_size: -
j_call: TRBJ2-2
v_call: TRBV7-6
d_call: TRBD2
cdr3_aa: CASSATSGRVTGELFF
cdr3_nt: TGTGCCAGCAGCGCAACTAGCGGGAGGGTTACCGGGGAGCTGTTTTTT

clone_size: once
j_call: TRBJ2-1
v_call: TRBV2
d_call: TRBD1
cdr3_aa: CASSEAGQGDEQFF
cdr3_nt: TGTGCCAGCAGTGAAGCAGGGCAGGGGGATGAGCAGTTCTTC

clone_size: -
j_call: TRBJ2-4
v_call: TRBV7-9
d_call: -
cdr3_aa: CASSPPVGAKNIQYF
cdr3_nt: TGTGCCAGCAGCCCCCCGGTCGGGGCCAAAAACATTCAGTACTTC

clone_size: few
j_call: TRBJ2-7
v_call: TRBV10-1
d_call: TRBD1
cdr3_aa: CASSTGTASYEQYF
cdr3_nt: TGCGCCAGCAGTACCGGGACAGCCTCCTACGAGCAGTACTTC

clone_size: -
j_call: TRBJ2-7
v_call: TRBV9
d_call: TRBD1
cdr3_aa: CASSVGGTGGNYEQYF
cdr3_nt: TGTGCCAGCAGCGTAGGAGGGACAGGGGGAAATTACGAGCAGTACTTC

clone_size: -
j_call: TRBJ2-1
v_call: TRBV19
d_call: -
cdr3_aa: CASRGLVEDNEQFF
cdr3_nt: TGTGCCAGTAGGGGACTGGTGGAAGACAATGAGCAGTTCTTC

clone_size: -
j_call: TRBJ1-1
v_call: TRBV19
d_call: TRBD1
cdr3_aa: CASGTGGHTEAFF
cdr3_nt: TGTGCCAGCGGGACAGGGGGGCACACTGAAGCTTTCTTT

clone_size: -
j_call: TRBJ2-7
v_call: TRBV30
d_call: -
cdr3_aa: CAWSWSSYEQYF
cdr3_nt: TGTGCCTGGAGTTGGAGTTCCTACGAGCAGTACTTC

clone_size: once
j_call: TRBJ2-3
v_call: TRBV5-1
d_call: TRBD2
cdr3_aa: CASSLGSRESRTDTQYF
cdr3_nt: TGCGCCAGCAGCTTGGGTTCGCGGGAGTCGCGAACAGATACGCAGTATTTT

clone_size: few
j_call: TRBJ1-2
v_call: TRBV5-1
d_call: TRBD1
cdr3_aa: CASSGGGQVRLSANYGYTF
cdr3_nt: TGCGCCAGCAGCGGGGGGGGACAGGTTCGCCTTTCCGCTAACTATGGCTACACCTTC

clone_size: -
j_call: TRBJ1-1
v_call: TRBV7-3
d_call: -
cdr3_aa: CASSLTVNTEAFF
cdr3_nt: TGTGCCAGCAGCTTGACAGTAAACACTGAAGCTTTCTTT

clone_size: -
j_call: TRBJ2-1
v_call: TRBV6-5
d_call: TRBD2
cdr3_aa: CASRTSSEQFF
cdr3_nt: TGTGCCAGCAGGACTAGCAGTGAGCAGTTCTTC

clone_size: -
j_call: TRBJ1-1
v_call: TRBV29-1
d_call: -
cdr3_aa: CSVADSANTEAFF
cdr3_nt: TGCAGCGTCGCAGACTCGGCGAACACTGAAGCTTTCTTT

clone_size: -
j_call: TRBJ2-1
v_call: TRBV9
d_call: -
cdr3_aa: CASSAPSSPNEQFF
cdr3_nt: TGTGCCAGCAGCGCCCCTTCCTCACCCAATGAGCAGTTCTTC

clone_size: -
j_call: TRBJ2-7
v_call: TRBV4-2
d_call: -
cdr3_aa: CASSQGGQGYEQYF
cdr3_nt: TGTGCCAGCAGCCAAGGTGGGCAGGGCTACGAGCAGTACTTC

clone_size: -
j_call: TRBJ2-2
v_call: TRBV19
d_call: -
cdr3_aa: CASSIGRGAGTGELFF
cdr3_nt: TGTGCCAGTAGTATAGGCAGGGGGGCGGGCACCGGGGAGCTGTTTTTT

clone_size: once
j_call: TRBJ2-7
v_call: TRBV7-7
d_call: TRBD2
cdr3_aa: CASSLNSGASYEQYF
cdr3_nt: TGTGCTAGCAGCTTAAATAGCGGGGCCTCCTACGAGCAGTACTTC

clone_size: -
j_call: TRBJ2-7
v_call: TRBV7-8
d_call: -
cdr3_aa: CASSFGPFGEQYF
cdr3_nt: TGTGCCAGCAGCTTCGGACCCTTCGGGGAGCAGTACTTC

clone_size: -
j_call: TRBJ2-7
v_call: TRBV6-6
d_call: TRBD1
cdr3_aa: CATVLGQEYEQYF
cdr3_nt: TGTGCCACCGTCCTTGGACAGGAGTACGAGCAGTACTTC

clone_size: -
j_call: TRBJ2-1
v_call: TRBV19
d_call: -
cdr3_aa: CASSLNNEQFF
cdr3_nt: TGTGCCAGTAGCTTAAACAATGAGCAGTTCTTC

clone_size: -
j_call: TRBJ2-7
v_call: TRBV19
d_call: -
cdr3_aa: CASSVDTSPGEQYF
cdr3_nt: TGTGCCAGTAGTGTCGACACTAGTCCCGGCGAGCAGTACTTC

clone_size: once
j_call: TRBJ1-1
v_call: TRBV30
d_call: -
cdr3_aa: CACHEKMNTEAFF
cdr3_nt: TGTGCCTGTCACGAGAAGATGAACACTGAAGCTTTCTTT

clone_size: -
j_call: TRBJ2-7
v_call: TRBV29-1
d_call: -
cdr3_aa: CSVVSGGYEQYF
cdr3_nt: TGCAGCGTTGTCTCTGGCGGCTACGAGCAGTACTTC

clone_size: -
j_call: TRBJ1-2
v_call: TRBV2
d_call: -
cdr3_aa: CASSVAGWDYGYTF
cdr3_nt: TGTGCCAGCAGTGTTGCGGGTTGGGACTATGGCTACACCTTC

clone_size: -
j_call: TRBJ2-7
v_call: TRBV7-9
d_call: TRBD1
cdr3_aa: CASSLGTGGLSSYEQYF
cdr3_nt: TGTGCCAGCAGCTTAGGGACAGGGGGCTTGTCGTCCTACGAGCAGTACTTC

clone_size: -
j_call: TRBJ2-1
v_call: TRBV5-1
d_call: TRBD2
cdr3_aa: CASSVASGINEQFF
cdr3_nt: TGCGCCAGCAGCGTGGCTAGCGGAATTAATGAGCAGTTCTTC